The clone carrying this TCR beta chain was seen repeatedly, ten times or more. Its antigen is not identified. This record comes from a study of Graves' ophthalmopathy and Graves' hyperthyroidism. Overall study results and limits: A classifier, a 13-signature model, separated ophthalmopathy from stable hyperthyroidism with roughly 86% sensitivity and approximately 80% specificity. The model's ophthalmopathy progression predictions had roughly 71% sensitivity and 72% to 75% specificity.

The trim removed 0 bases at V and 0 bases at J, leaving 4 bases unmatched. This CDR3 region has 17 residues. Per the germline V gene, CDR1 is SGHRS and CDR2 is YFSETQ. RNA transcripts yielded amplified TCR beta CDR3 regions. The library came from an HTBI-primed first-round RT-PCR and a second-round multiplex PCR. TCRdb recomputed calls from the multiplex PCR reads with MiXCR, one row per CDR3 protein. The sample yields approximately 640,000 distinct CDR3 sequences, approximately 39% seen once. Ophthalmopathic donors had moderate-to-severe activity, CAS ≥3 and NOSPECS ≥4, with disease that had lasted under 3 months.

The sequence derives from an adult man with Graves' ophthalmopathy. This rearrangement joins TRBV5-1 to TRBJ2-2, with TRBD1 matching 8 bases. Sequencing was performed on peripheral blood. CDR3 in amino acids: CASSLDGQGTNTGELFF. CDR3 in DNA: TGCGCCAGCAGCTTGGATGGACAGGGCACGAACACCGGGGAGCTGTTTTTT.